This TCR beta chain was sequenced during a study of shared clonotypes between healthy human individuals. Trimming pared 1 base from V and 3 bases from J, leaving 10 bases between. From germline, CDR1 is SGHTA and CDR2 FQGNSA. The CDR3 has 15 residues. The repertoire was sequenced with immunoSEQ multiplex PCR; TCRdb's copy has only in-frame clones and lacks some. The sample lists approximately 700,000 clones, 55% to 85% occurring once. The clonotype comes from a woman aged 25 to 39 in good health. This chain links TRBV7-2 with TRBJ2-1, with a possible D match to TRBD1 (6 bases). Material: memory CD4+ T cells sorted from blood. Subset meaning: CD45RA-negative fraction. The CDR3 region has the DNA TGTGCCAGCAGCTTAGTAGGGGGACGCTACAATGAGCAGTTCTTC. This encodes CASSLVGGRYNEQFF.